This TCR beta chain was documented in a study of T-cell reconstitution after alpha-beta-depleted transplantation in children. Preparation of the TCRbeta library involved a method that used unique molecular identifiers. TCRdb used MiXCR to reprocess the PCR reads, holding one entry per CDR3 protein. The table includes 100,000 or so distinct CDR3 sequences, about 12% detected once. The table lists this clonotype with many counts. The sample here was PBMCs from the stem cell graft donor, taken from the stem cell graft. The receptor's source is a human donor who donated a stem cell graft to a child with inherited bone marrow failure.

The CDR3 here is CASSQDLGTGTERGGYTF. In nucleotides, the CDR3 is TGTGCCAGCAGCCAAGATCTCGGGACAGGGACGGAGCGCGGTGGCTACACCTTC. The chain recombines TRBV3-1 with TRBJ1-2; 9 nucleotides line up with TRBD1. Germline CDR1 and CDR2: LGHDT and YNNKEL (reference sequence). The V gene end was trimmed by 0 bases and the J gene end by 7 bases; junction bases not matched to a gene: 15. The CDR3 totals 18 residues.